Given below is one TCR beta chain in context. The sample originates from a study of Graves' ophthalmopathy and Graves' hyperthyroidism. Study summary: Peripheral blood sampling occurred at initial diagnosis, before any treatment.

This CDR3 has 14 amino acids. V was clipped by 2 bases and J by 6 bases, with 10 bases between them. CDR1 SGHVS and CDR2 FQNEAQ come from the germline V gene. Using RNA transcripts, the TCR beta CDR3 regions were amplified. First-round RT-PCR relied on HTBI primers, and a second-round multiplex PCR came next. TCRdb ran MiXCR on the multiplex PCR reads and lists one entry per CDR3 protein. The sample lists 260,000 or so distinct CDR3 sequences, around 42% occurring once. The sequenced sample consisted of peripheral blood. This sequence originates from an adult man with Graves' ophthalmopathy. The genes are TRBV7-8 and TRBJ2-2; no clear D. CDR3 sequence: CASSLMAPAGELFF. Written as DNA, the CDR3 is TGTGCCAGCAGCTTAATGGCGCCGGCCGGGGAGCTGTTTTTT.